This T cell receptor beta chain was retrieved from a study of blood T cell repertoires in COVID-19. The table came from immunoSEQ multiplex PCR; TCRdb's copy has only in-frame clones and leaves some out. The sample consists of about 410,000 clones, about 88% of them appearing once. J was trimmed by 2 bases and V by 6 bases; bases with no gene match: 8. CDR3 length equals 15 residues. Germline V gene lookup returns CDR1 LGHNT and CDR2 FRNRAP. In Seattle, patients joined the study during active infection and were tracked longitudinally. This clone was counted a single time. This sequence joins TRBV12-5 and TRBJ1-2; 8 bases agree with TRBD1. The TCR originated in a woman aged 40 to 55 with COVID-19, enrolled during active disease. Sequencing was performed on peripheral blood. CDR3 coding DNA: TGTGCTAGTGGACTCACAGGGGGGACGAACTATGGCTACACCTTC. Its protein product is CASGLTGGTNYGYTF.